Each of the 30 T cell receptor beta chains below was sequenced from the same sample in a study of cytomegalovirus exposure and HLA in healthy donors. PCR was performed using 60 Vbeta and 13 Jbeta primers. The table came from immunoSEQ multiplex PCR; TCRdb's copy has only in-frame clones and leaves some out. Counted here are about 120,000 clones, over 70% occurring once; the ten biggest clones make up 11%. The sample consisted of PBMCs. Receptors were obtained from a woman in her forties or fifties in good health and CMV-seropositive.

The genes are TRBV14 and TRBJ2-1; D is ambiguous. Trimming cost V 2 bases and J 4 bases, with 6 bases left between them. The length of the CDR3 is 13 residues. CDR1 is SGHDN and CDR2 is FVKESK in the germline V gene. CDR3 DNA: TGTGCCAGCAGCCAACAGCGTTACAATGAGCAGTTCTTC. This codes for CASSQQRYNEQFF.

This clone was picked up a small number of times. The chain carries TRBV30 and TRBJ1-5, with 7 nucleotides matching TRBD1. V lost 5 bases, J lost 6 bases, and 4 bases stayed unmatched. The germline CDR1 and CDR2 sequences are GTSNPN and SVGIG (reference sequence). CDR3 length equals 12 residues. CDR3 nucleotides: TGTGCCTGGGATACAGGGGCTCAGCCCCAGCATTTT. As protein: CAWDTGAQPQHF.

The J gene is TRBJ2-5, the V gene TRBV30, with D tentatively TRBD2 (6 bases). The V gene's germline CDR1 is GTSNPN and CDR2 SVGIG (reference sequence). Trimming stripped 4 bases from V and 5 bases from J, with 14 bases between. This CDR3 region has 13 residues. DNA for the CDR3: TGTGCCTGGAATTCGGAGGGTTGGGAGACCCAGTACTTC. Amino acid sequence: CAWNSEGWETQYF.

The chain joins TRBV2 to TRBJ2-5, with no clear D. CDR1 is SNHLY and CDR2 is FYNNEI in the germline V gene. Trimming took off 2 bases at V and 0 bases at J, with 4 bases between the two ends. The CDR3 is made up of 13 amino acids. CDR3 DNA sequence: TGTGCCAGCAGTGAATATTACCAAGAGACCCAGTACTTC. Translation: CASSEYYQETQYF.

This rearrangement joins TRBV19 to TRBJ1-1; TRBD1 matches at 7 bases. There are 16 residues in the CDR3. CDR1 and CDR2 from the germline V gene are LNHDA and SQIVND (reference sequence). The V segment lost 1 base and the J segment 0 bases; nucleotides outside the gene matches: 5. CDR3 region: CASSIGQGGMNTEAFF. In DNA form, the CDR3 reads TGTGCCAGTAGTATAGGCCAGGGGGGCATGAACACTGAAGCTTTCTTT. Full variable domain (remainder filled in from reference TRBV19 and TRBJ1-1): DGGITQSPKYLFRKEGQNVTLSCEQNLNHDAMYWYRQDPGQGLRLIYYSQIVNDFQKGDIAEGYSVSREKKESFPLTVTSAQKNPTAFYLCASSIGQGGMNTEAFFGQGTRLTVV.

This clone appeared a few times. DNA for the CDR3: TGTGCCATCAGTTCCCATCAGCCTGGACAGGGATTCGCTGAAGCTTTCTTT. Translated: CAISSHQPGQGFAEAFF. J is TRBJ1-1 and V is TRBV10-3; TRBD1 aligns across 8 bases. J lost 6 bases, V lost 5 bases, and 17 bases had no gene match. Germline values: CDR1 ENHRY, CDR2 SYGVKD. This CDR3 comprises 17 residues.

The chain recombines TRBV4-2 with TRBJ1-2; unclear D gene. Per the germline V gene, CDR1 is LGHNA and CDR2 is YNFKEQ. V was shortened by 0 bases and J by 7 bases, with 6 bases between the two germline ends. CDR3 length: 12 amino acids. Here the CDR3 reads CASSQDRGGYTF. The CDR3, as DNA: TGTGCCAGCAGCCAAGATCGGGGTGGCTACACCTTC.

This clone showed up just a few times. V usage is TRBV28 and J usage is TRBJ1-3; no definite D call. Trimming shortened V by 6 bases and J by 1 base, and 10 bases separated the two germline ends. CDR1 is MDHEN and CDR2 is SYDVKM in the germline V gene. This CDR3 spans 14 amino acids. This CDR3 reads CASRKSGSGNTIYF. The CDR3 region has the DNA TGTGCCAGCAGGAAGTCAGGTTCTGGAAACACCATATATTTT.

This clone was seen just once. The genes are TRBV28 and TRBJ1-2; D unclear. CDR3 length: 11 residues. Germline V gene data show CDR1 as MDHEN and CDR2 as SYDVKM. With 8 bases removed from V and 3 bases from J, the gap between germline ends came to 7 bases. Here the CDR3 reads CASGQDYGYTF. The CDR3 DNA follows: TGTGCCAGCGGCCAGGACTATGGCTACACCTTC.

This clone was seen just once. The rearrangement links TRBV14 to TRBJ2-5, with 7 bases matching TRBD2. This CDR3 region has 16 residues. V lost 2 bases and J lost 3; bases outside the gene matches: 9. From germline, CDR1 is SGHDN and CDR2 FVKESK. CDR3 coding DNA: TGTGCCAGCAGCCAATTACCGGGACTACCCGAAGAGACCCAGTACTTC. Residues: CASSQLPGLPEETQYF.

This clone was seen a few times. The chain couples TRBV7-9 to TRBJ2-7; D not certain. V was shortened by 4 bases and J by 1 base, with 11 bases between the two germline ends. This CDR3 is built from 14 residues. Germline CDR1 is SEHNR and CDR2 is FQNEAQ (reference sequence). In DNA form, the CDR3 reads TGTGCCAGCAGCTCCCGGGTTGGATCCTACGAGCAGTACTTC. Residues: CASSSRVGSYEQYF.

This rearrangement joins TRBV19 to TRBJ2-2; 8 bases map to TRBD1. Germline values: CDR1 LNHDA, CDR2 SQIVND (reference sequence). This CDR3 has 16 residues. V trimming: 6 bases; J trimming: 0 bases; junction bases outside the gene matches: 6. The CDR3 sequence is CASRRDRGSNTGELFF. In DNA form, the CDR3 reads TGTGCCAGTAGGCGCGACAGGGGCTCGAACACCGGGGAGCTGTTTTTT.

V gene TRBV2 combines with J gene TRBJ1-2, with no clear D. The V end lost 6 bases, the J end lost 4 bases, and 12 bases lay between the germline ends. Germline CDR1 is SNHLY and CDR2 is FYNNEI. The CDR3 loop spans 13 amino acids. The CDR3 DNA sequence: TGTGCCAGCAGCTCAGCGGTCACCTATGGCTACACCTTC. It encodes CASSSAVTYGYTF.

The gene calls are TRBV28 and TRBJ1-3, with a weak D call TRBD1 (5 bases). V was clipped by 7 bases and J by 4 bases, with 14 bases between them. CDR3 length: 14 amino acids. Germline lookup yields CDR1 MDHEN and CDR2 SYDVKM. The CDR3 DNA follows: TGTGCCAGCAACTTCCCAGGGCCCGGAAACACCATATATTTT. Encoded protein: CASNFPGPGNTIYF.

This sequence joins TRBV15 and TRBJ2-5; maybe TRBD1 (6 bases). The CDR3 loop spans 13 amino acids. Germline V gene data show CDR1 as LNHNV and CDR2 as YYDKDF (reference sequence). The ends were cut back, 7 bases at V and 3 bases at J, with 12 bases in the middle. CDR3: CATKQGTKETQYF. The CDR3 nucleotides are TGTGCCACCAAACAGGGTACAAAAGAGACCCAGTACTTC.

V gene TRBV27 combines with J gene TRBJ2-2, with D tentatively TRBD2 (5 bases). The germline CDR1 and CDR2 sequences are MNHEY and SMNVEV (reference sequence). The CDR3 loop spans 14 amino acids. The V and J ends lost 1 base and 8 bases respectively, with 11 bases between them. The CDR3 DNA sequence: TGTGCCAGCAGTTTATTGGGCGGGTTAGGGGAGCTGTTTTTT. It encodes CASSLLGGLGELFF.

This chain uses TRBV9 with TRBJ2-7; the D gene is possibly TRBD2 (6 bases). Germline V CDR1 and CDR2: SGDLS, YYNGEE. Trimming took off 0 bases at V and 2 bases at J, with 12 bases between the two ends. The CDR3 consists of 15 residues. CDR3 loop: CASSVAAGSAYEQYF. Here the CDR3 DNA reads TGTGCCAGCAGCGTAGCGGCGGGGTCCGCCTACGAGCAGTACTTC.

The table lists this clone with a few counts. This chain uses TRBV7-2 with TRBJ1-2; no clear D. Germline values: CDR1 SGHTA, CDR2 FQGNSA. The CDR3 spans 14 residues. The V end lost 1 base, the J end lost 6 bases, and 12 bases lay between the germline ends. In DNA form, the CDR3 reads TGTGCCAGCAGCTTAGATCCCCAGGTCCATGGCTACACCTTC. It translates to CASSLDPQVHGYTF.

The chain combines TRBV7-2 with TRBJ2-7, with D perhaps TRBD1 (6 bases). Germline loops: CDR1 SGHTA, CDR2 FQGNSA. V was cut by 4 bases and J by 2 bases, with 12 bases left in between. This CDR3 region has 14 residues. The CDR3 DNA follows: TGTGCCAGCAGCTCCGGGACATTAACCTACGAGCAGTACTTC. Its protein is CASSSGTLTYEQYF.

V and J are TRBV5-1 and TRBJ1-2, with a possible D match to TRBD1 (6 bases). This CDR3 has 14 amino acids. From germline, CDR1 is SGHRS and CDR2 YFSETQ. Trimming took 4 bases from V and 2 from J, leaving 12 bases between them. For the CDR3, the DNA is TGCGCCAGCAGCACGGACAGTCCGAACTATGGCTACACCTTC. Translating gives CASSTDSPNYGYTF.

This chain uses TRBV5-6 with TRBJ1-1, with 10 bases aligning to TRBD1. V lost 0 bases to trimming and J lost 10 bases; unmatched junction nucleotides: 6. This CDR3 comprises 14 residues. CDR1 is SGHDT, CDR2 YYEEEE, per germline. The CDR3 nucleotides are TGTGCCAGCAGCTTGGGGGACAGGGGAGTTGGAGCTTTCTTT. Translated, it gives CASSLGDRGVGAFF.

Comments on this clone: At the DNA level, this CDR3 is encoded by other sequences in the same sample as well. The chain is built from TRBV5-1 and TRBJ1-4; 7 positions agree with TRBD1. Germline CDR1 is SGHRS and CDR2 is YFSETQ. The CDR3 covers 14 residues. J was trimmed by 6 bases and V by 4 bases; bases with no gene match: 6. For the CDR3, the DNA is TGCGCCAGCAGCCCTACAGGGGTTGATGAAAAACTGTTTTTT. As protein: CASSPTGVDEKLFF. The complete variable domain, with remaining parts taken from reference TRBV5-1 and TRBJ1-4, reads KAGVTQTPRYLIKTRGQQVTLSCSPISGHRSVSWYQQTPGQGLQFLFEYFSETQRNKGNFPGRFSGRQFSNSRSEMNVSTLELGDSALYLCASSPTGVDEKLFFGSGTQLSVL.

The chain uses TRBV9 and TRBJ2-3; 11 nucleotides align to TRBD1. Losses at the gene ends were 4 bases for V and 2 bases for J; bases not matched to a gene: 18. The CDR3 sequence is 20 residues long. In germline, CDR1 is SGDLS, CDR2 YYNGEE. CDR3 amino acids: CASSTQRDRGELSHTDTQYF. The CDR3 DNA sequence: TGTGCCAGCAGCACCCAAAGGGACAGGGGGGAGCTATCCCACACAGATACGCAGTATTTT.

CDR3 bases: TGTGCCAGCAGAATGGACAGGGGCAACTATGGCTACACCTTC. It is translated as CASRMDRGNYGYTF. The chain joins TRBV28 to TRBJ1-2; 9 nucleotides line up with TRBD1. CDR3 size: 14 residues. V lost 6 bases to trimming and J lost 2 bases; unmatched junction nucleotides: 4. Per the germline V gene, CDR1 is MDHEN and CDR2 is SYDVKM.

This sequence joins TRBV6-6 and TRBJ1-2; TRBD1 matches at 7 bases. V shed 5 bases, J shed 14 bases, and the junction held 5 bases outside the gene matches. Germline lookup yields CDR1 MNHNY and CDR2 SVGAGI (reference sequence). This CDR3 is built from 10 residues. The CDR3 sequence: CASSKDRLTF. Here the CDR3 DNA reads TGTGCCAGCAGTAAGGACAGGCTTACCTTC.

CDR3 sequence reads: CASSLYFSGQGTEAFF. CDR3 DNA: TGTGCCAGCAGCCTATATTTTTCGGGACAGGGCACTGAAGCTTTCTTT. The genes are TRBV5-6 and TRBJ1-1; 9 nucleotides align to TRBD1. Losses at the gene ends were 4 bases for V and 4 bases for J; bases not matched to a gene: 11. There are 16 residues in the CDR3. Germline assignment: CDR1 SGHDT and CDR2 YYEEEE.

The chain combines TRBV7-9 with TRBJ2-7; maybe TRBD2 (7 bases). CDR3 length equals 15 residues. V was clipped by 5 bases and J by 1 base, with 15 bases between them. Germline loops: CDR1 SEHNR, CDR2 FQNEAQ (reference sequence). For the CDR3, the DNA is TGTGCCAGCAGCCAGGGGTGGGGGGGATCCTACGAGCAGTACTTC. Translation gives CASSQGWGGSYEQYF.

The chain joins TRBV4-3 to TRBJ2-3; 11 nucleotides align to TRBD1. From germline, CDR1 is LGHNA and CDR2 YSLEER. Germline trimming cut 1 base from V and 3 bases from J; bases unmatched to any gene: 3. CDR3 length: 16 amino acids. The DNA for the CDR3 is TGCGCCAGCAGCCAAGTATGGGACAGGGGGACAGATACGCAGTATTTT. Amino acids: CASSQVWDRGTDTQYF.

The chain links TRBV18 to TRBJ1-1, with a possible D match to TRBD1 (5 bases). The germline gives CDR1 KGHSH, CDR2 LQKENI. V was cut by 2 bases and J by 3 bases, with 28 bases left in between. The CDR3 is 20 amino acids. CDR3 region: CASSPNPRQSSAGEHTEAFF. The CDR3, as DNA: TGTGCCAGCTCACCAAACCCGAGACAGTCCTCTGCAGGAGAACACACTGAAGCTTTCTTT.

The chain uses TRBV4-3 and TRBJ2-7; D is undetermined. The germline CDR1 and CDR2 sequences are LGHNA and YSLEER. Deletions cut 5 bases from V and 6 bases from J, with 17 bases between. This CDR3 has 14 residues. CDR3 bases: TGCGCCAGCAGCTCTGGGCCAGGCCTTGGCGAGCAGTACTTC. It translates to CASSSGPGLGEQYF.